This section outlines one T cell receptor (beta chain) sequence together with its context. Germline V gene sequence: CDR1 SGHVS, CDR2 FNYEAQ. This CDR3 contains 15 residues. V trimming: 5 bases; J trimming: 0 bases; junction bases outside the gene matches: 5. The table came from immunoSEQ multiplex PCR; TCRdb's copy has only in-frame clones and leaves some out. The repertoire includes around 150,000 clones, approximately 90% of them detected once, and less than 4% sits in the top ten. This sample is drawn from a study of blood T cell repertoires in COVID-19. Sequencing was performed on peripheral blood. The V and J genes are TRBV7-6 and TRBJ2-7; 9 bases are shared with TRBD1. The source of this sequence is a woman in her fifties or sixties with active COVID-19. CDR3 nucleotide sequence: TGTGCCAGCAGCCTCGGACAGGGGCTCTCCTACGAGCAGTACTTC. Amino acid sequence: CASSLGQGLSYEQYF.